This T cell receptor (beta chain) derives from a study of esophageal squamous cell carcinoma tumors (dated by TCRdb to the early 2020s). Regarding the research as a whole: Patients were split into immuno relation high and low groups by principal component analysis with K-means clustering of immunohistochemical T-cell and checkpoint marker values. Across the approximately ten cases, 1,671,742 TCRalpha and fewer than 1.3 million TCRbeta total reads were obtained, of which roughly 29,000 and 37,000 were unique. The purpose of the study was to evaluate TCR repertoire diversity and shared TCR repertoires of T cells in the tumor environment of esophageal squamous cell carcinoma. In Japan, 53 patients with esophageal squamous cell carcinoma who were treated surgically made up the wider cohort, which included around 21 high and some 30 low immuno relation cases. TCR sequencing covered some 10 patients: five randomly selected high immuno relation cases and five background-matched low immuno relation cases.

This clonotype was counted ten times or more. The antigen it recognizes is unknown. Per-base quality was not reported, and no clone a single base away is much larger than it. CDR1 and CDR2, per the germline V gene, are MGHRA and YSYEKL. Between the V and J ends, shortened by 5 bases and 10 bases respectively, the junction contains 12 bases. Counted from cysteine to phenylalanine, this CDR3 has 12 amino acids. Solely the CDR3 DNA is kept, with 36 bases framed from the first base. The paper as a whole reports these results and caveats: The high and low immuno relation groups did not differ in total TCR repertoire counts, but the high immuno relation group had more significant repertoire counts. TCRalpha and TCRbeta chains were sequenced separately, so chain pairing and recognized antigens remained unknown. Roughly 29 TRAV|TRAJ and some 23 TRBV|TRBJ combinations, including TRAV13-1|TRAJ22 and TRBV7-9|TRBJ2-7, appeared to be shared among high immuno relation cases. Of the roughly 10 cases, three showed one dominant TCRalpha VJ recombination along with apparently reduced TCRalpha diversity. Only a few cases were included in the TCR repertoire analysis, and no investigation at the CDR3 clonotype level was carried out. Shared V|J recombination candidates may have been selected by chance because variation in the TCRalphabeta repertoire was large.

Receptors were amplified or captured by 5' RACE. A PCR using KAPA HiFi with TCRalpha or TCRbeta constant-region primers and a P20EA primer was followed by a nested second PCR with CA2 or CB2. Amplification of TCR genes was performed by unbiased adaptor ligation RT-PCR, in which reverse transcription was carried out with Superscript III and a polyT18-containing BSL-18E primer. Following second-strand synthesis and blunting, the P10EA/P20EA adaptor was ligated to the 5' end of the cDNA, and NotI digestion was then performed. The first and second PCRs ran around 20 cycles of 98°C for 20 s, 65°C for 30 s and 72°C for 1 min. The Nextera XT Index kit v2 Set A was used to index the amplicons, which were then pooled in equimolar amounts and quantified with a Qubit 2.0 Fluorometer. Sequencing was carried out on the Illumina MiSeq platform with 2x300 bp paired-end reads. The source study handled its data this way. Repertoire Genesis software ver.1.0 assigned each read to V and J genes according to the highest identity with IMGT reference sequences. CDR3 was defined from Cys104 to Phe118 plus Gly119 and translated, and unique sequence reads were defined by distinct V, J and CDR3 amino acids. Shared V|J combinations were selected as significant in both a Fisher's exact test in edgeR and a Mann Whitney U test. Repertoire dissimilarity index was computed with the R rdi package after removing singletons and bootstrapping 500 repertoire combinations. TCRdb reprocessing: public reads trimmed at Q25 with fastp, clones called with MiXCR, in-frame beta chains kept. Rows with a matching CDR3 protein are joined into one entry that keeps the most common DNA and genes. TCRdb, rather than the study authors, made the V and J calls. This sample is represented by around 5,000 distinct CDR3 sequences; approximately 23% of them were singletons. Less than 35% of the sample comes from the top ten.

Anyone who had received neoadjuvant chemotherapy or who was missing clinical information was not enrolled. The TCR-sequenced cases shown were male and underwent subtotal esophagectomy with 2- or 3-field lymphadenectomy. A Qiagen AllPrep kit was used to extract RNA from bulk tumor tissue sections, and T cells were not sorted. Until RNA extraction, small sections of surgically resected tumor tissue were kept in RNAlater reagent at -80 degrees C. This TCR came from a man aged 45-85 years with esophageal squamous cell carcinoma. Sequencing used tumor tissue. This chain is built from TRBV4-1 and TRBJ2-4; 6 matching bases give a weak D call of TRBD2. The nucleotide sequence is given as TGCGCCAGCAGCAGGGACTTACTTATTCAGTACTTC. It translates as CASSRDLLIQYF.